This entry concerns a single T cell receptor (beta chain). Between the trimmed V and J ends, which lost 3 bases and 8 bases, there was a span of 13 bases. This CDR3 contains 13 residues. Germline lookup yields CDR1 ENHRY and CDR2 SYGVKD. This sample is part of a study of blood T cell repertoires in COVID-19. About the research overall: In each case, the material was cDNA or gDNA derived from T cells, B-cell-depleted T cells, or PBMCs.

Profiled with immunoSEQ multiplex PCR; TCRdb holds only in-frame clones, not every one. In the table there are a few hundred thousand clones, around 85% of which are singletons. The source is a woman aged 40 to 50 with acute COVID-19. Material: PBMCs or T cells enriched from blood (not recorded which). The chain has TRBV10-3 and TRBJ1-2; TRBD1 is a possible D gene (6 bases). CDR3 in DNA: TGTGCCATCAGTGACGGGACACAGATGGGCTACACCTTC. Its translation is CAISDGTQMGYTF.